This is a list of T cell receptor beta chains from one sample in a study of T cells in Graves' hyperthyroidism and ophthalmopathy. TCRdb reanalysed the multiplex PCR reads using MiXCR and keeps one entry per CDR3 protein. The sample contains about 510,000 distinct CDR3 sequences, 14% of which appear only once. The sequenced sample consisted of blood. The receptors shown here come from a middle-aged woman with Graves' hyperthyroidism. Each CDR3 is given with its conserved first and last residue. Each record gives: clone size, CDR3 length, J gene, D gene, V gene, CDR3 protein, CDR3 DNA. A D gene is named only where the DNA matches it firmly. Clone size, where shown, is once, few, many, or a class for clones that have expanded.

abundance: few; len: 14; j_gene: TRBJ1-1; d_gene: NA; v_gene: TRBV20-1; CDR3aa: CSASRDTLNTEAFF; CDR3nt: TGCAGTGCTAGTAGAGACACCCTGAACACTGAAGCTTTCTTT
abundance: many; len: 17; j_gene: TRBJ2-3; d_gene: TRBD2; v_gene: TRBV10-2; CDR3aa: CASSPGLAGISTDTQYF; CDR3nt: TGCGCCAGCAGCCCAGGACTAGCGGGTATAAGCACAGATACGCAGTATTTT
abundance: NA; len: 15; j_gene: TRBJ1-1; d_gene: NA; v_gene: TRBV6-1; CDR3aa: CASSEVTFGNTEAFF; CDR3nt: TGTGCCAGCAGTGAAGTAACCTTTGGGAACACTGAAGCTTTCTTT
abundance: NA; len: 13; j_gene: TRBJ2-7; d_gene: TRBD1; v_gene: TRBV7-2; CDR3aa: CASGRQGMYEQYF; CDR3nt: TGTGCCAGCGGTCGACAGGGGATGTACGAGCAGTACTTC
abundance: NA; len: 16; j_gene: TRBJ2-1; d_gene: TRBD2; v_gene: TRBV5-1; CDR3aa: CASSLVALAVYNEQFF; CDR3nt: TGCGCCAGCAGCTTGGTGGCGCTAGCGGTCTACAATGAGCAGTTCTTC
abundance: NA; len: 15; j_gene: TRBJ2-2; d_gene: TRBD2; v_gene: TRBV2; CDR3aa: CATRTSGRYTGELFF; CDR3nt: TGTGCCACCAGGACTAGCGGGAGGTACACCGGGGAGCTGTTTTTT
abundance: NA; len: 17; j_gene: TRBJ2-1; d_gene: TRBD2; v_gene: TRBV5-1; CDR3aa: CASSITGTSGIYNEQFF; CDR3nt: TGCGCCAGCAGCATAACCGGGACTAGCGGGATCTACAATGAGCAGTTCTTC
abundance: many; len: 12; j_gene: TRBJ2-5; d_gene: TRBD1; v_gene: TRBV20-1; CDR3aa: CSAGYRGETQYF; CDR3nt: TGCAGTGCTGGCTACAGGGGAGAGACCCAGTACTTC
abundance: many; len: 16; j_gene: TRBJ2-2; d_gene: NA; v_gene: TRBV7-8; CDR3aa: CASSLASPRDTGELFF; CDR3nt: TGTGCCAGCAGCTTAGCGTCCCCCAGGGACACCGGGGAGCTGTTTTTT
abundance: NA; len: 12; j_gene: TRBJ2-7; d_gene: TRBD1; v_gene: TRBV20-1; CDR3aa: CSASQGADEQYF; CDR3nt: TGCAGTGCTTCACAGGGGGCGGACGAGCAGTACTTC
abundance: many; len: 17; j_gene: TRBJ2-1; d_gene: TRBD2; v_gene: TRBV24-1; CDR3aa: CATSRSLAGGKYNEQFF; CDR3nt: TGTGCCACCAGCCGATCGCTAGCGGGAGGGAAATACAATGAGCAGTTCTTC
abundance: many; len: 15; j_gene: TRBJ2-5; d_gene: TRBD1; v_gene: TRBV4-1; CDR3aa: CASSQFQGAGETQYF; CDR3nt: TGCGCCAGCAGCCAATTTCAGGGGGCGGGGGAGACCCAGTACTTC
abundance: many; len: 13; j_gene: TRBJ1-1; d_gene: NA; v_gene: TRBV5-1; CDR3aa: CASSPTENTEAFF; CDR3nt: TGCGCCAGCAGCCCGACAGAGAACACTGAAGCTTTCTTT
abundance: NA; len: 14; j_gene: TRBJ2-7; d_gene: NA; v_gene: TRBV6-2/TRBV6-3; CDR3aa: CASSFLMGAYEQYF; CDR3nt: TGTGCCAGCAGTTTTCTTATGGGGGCCTACGAGCAGTACTTC
abundance: many; len: 12; j_gene: TRBJ2-5; d_gene: NA; v_gene: TRBV12-3/TRBV12-4; CDR3aa: CASSHLEETQYF; CDR3nt: TGTGCCAGCAGTCACCTAGAAGAGACCCAGTACTTC
abundance: many; len: 15; j_gene: TRBJ2-7; d_gene: TRBD1; v_gene: TRBV6-2/TRBV6-3; CDR3aa: CASSYFGQGAYEQYF; CDR3nt: TGTGCCAGCAGTTACTTCGGACAGGGGGCCTACGAGCAGTACTTC
abundance: few; len: 13; j_gene: TRBJ1-2; d_gene: NA; v_gene: TRBV18; CDR3aa: CASSPQGRDGYTF; CDR3nt: TGTGCCAGCTCACCACAGGGAAGGGATGGCTACACCTTC
abundance: many; len: 15; j_gene: TRBJ1-2; d_gene: NA; v_gene: TRBV28; CDR3aa: CASSFIEWQLYGYTF; CDR3nt: TGTGCCAGCAGTTTTATCGAGTGGCAGCTCTATGGCTACACCTTC
abundance: many; len: 13; j_gene: TRBJ2-5; d_gene: TRBD1; v_gene: TRBV11-2; CDR3aa: CASSSDRGGAQYF; CDR3nt: TGTGCCAGCAGCTCCGACAGGGGTGGGGCCCAGTACTTC
abundance: many; len: 11; j_gene: TRBJ2-1; d_gene: NA; v_gene: TRBV28; CDR3aa: CASSRINEQFF; CDR3nt: TGTGCCAGCAGTCGTATCAATGAGCAGTTCTTC
abundance: many; len: 14; j_gene: TRBJ2-7; d_gene: NA; v_gene: TRBV9; CDR3aa: CASSRAAAGYEQYF; CDR3nt: TGTGCCAGCAGCCGCGCTGCCGCCGGCTACGAGCAGTACTTC
abundance: many; len: 14; j_gene: TRBJ2-1; d_gene: NA; v_gene: TRBV5-1; CDR3aa: CASRPPYLYNEQFF; CDR3nt: TGCGCCAGCAGGCCCCCCTACCTCTACAATGAGCAGTTCTTC
abundance: many; len: 14; j_gene: TRBJ2-1; d_gene: TRBD2; v_gene: TRBV6-2/TRBV6-3; CDR3aa: CASSWVAGEDEQFF; CDR3nt: TGTGCCAGCAGTTGGGTAGCGGGAGAGGATGAGCAGTTCTTC
abundance: many; len: 19; j_gene: TRBJ2-6; d_gene: NA; v_gene: TRBV5-1; CDR3aa: CASSLVMAPGLTGANVLTF; CDR3nt: TGCGCCAGCAGCTTGGTTATGGCTCCAGGGCTAACTGGGGCCAACGTCCTGACTTTC
abundance: NA; len: 15; j_gene: TRBJ2-7; d_gene: TRBD2; v_gene: TRBV7-2; CDR3aa: CASSLVSGLPYEQYF; CDR3nt: TGTGCCAGCAGCTTAGTTAGCGGGCTCCCCTACGAGCAGTACTTC
abundance: many; len: 15; j_gene: TRBJ1-1; d_gene: NA; v_gene: TRBV7-3; CDR3aa: CASSRRGGVNTEAFF; CDR3nt: TGTGCCAGCAGCCGCCGGGGGGGAGTGAACACTGAAGCTTTCTTT
abundance: once; len: 19; j_gene: TRBJ2-6; d_gene: TRBD1; v_gene: TRBV4-1; CDR3aa: CASSQEETGLSSGANVLTF; CDR3nt: TGCGCCAGCAGCCAAGAGGAGACAGGGCTGTCCTCTGGGGCCAACGTCCTGACTTTC
abundance: many; len: 16; j_gene: TRBJ1-1; d_gene: TRBD1; v_gene: TRBV20-1; CDR3aa: CSASLKTGDMNTEAFF; CDR3nt: TGCAGTGCTAGCTTAAAGACAGGGGACATGAACACTGAAGCTTTCTTT
abundance: many; len: 14; j_gene: TRBJ1-6; d_gene: TRBD1; v_gene: TRBV12-3/TRBV12-4; CDR3aa: CASSLTGRNSPLHF; CDR3nt: TGTGCCAGCAGTTTGACAGGGAGAAATTCACCCCTCCACTTT
abundance: many; len: 16; j_gene: TRBJ2-7; d_gene: TRBD2; v_gene: TRBV11-2; CDR3aa: CASSLLPGLAGVEQYF; CDR3nt: TGTGCCAGCAGCTTACTTCCGGGACTAGCGGGAGTCGAGCAGTACTTC
abundance: few; len: 10; j_gene: TRBJ2-5; d_gene: NA; v_gene: TRBV2; CDR3aa: CASSEGTQYF; CDR3nt: TGTGCCAGCAGTGAGGGGACCCAGTACTTC
abundance: many; len: 15; j_gene: TRBJ2-7; d_gene: NA; v_gene: TRBV5-5; CDR3aa: CASSPTDYQSAEQYF; CDR3nt: TGTGCCAGCAGCCCGACCGACTACCAGTCTGCCGAGCAGTACTTC
abundance: NA; len: 13; j_gene: TRBJ2-1; d_gene: TRBD2; v_gene: TRBV28; CDR3aa: CANILAGVGEQFF; CDR3nt: TGTGCCAACATACTAGCGGGAGTTGGTGAGCAGTTCTTC
abundance: many; len: 14; j_gene: TRBJ2-1; d_gene: NA; v_gene: TRBV6-1; CDR3aa: CASSESPIGNEQFF; CDR3nt: TGTGCCAGCAGCGAATCCCCAATCGGGAATGAGCAGTTCTTC
abundance: NA; len: 14; j_gene: TRBJ1-5; d_gene: NA; v_gene: TRBV10-3; CDR3aa: CATRGDLPNQPQHF; CDR3nt: TGTGCCACCAGAGGAGACCTACCCAATCAGCCCCAGCATTTT
abundance: NA; len: 14; j_gene: TRBJ2-5; d_gene: NA; v_gene: TRBV29-1; CDR3aa: CSVETGDGPETQYF; CDR3nt: TGCAGCGTTGAAACCGGGGATGGGCCTGAGACCCAGTACTTC
abundance: few; len: 15; j_gene: TRBJ2-1; d_gene: TRBD2; v_gene: TRBV7-9; CDR3aa: CASSSQREGNNEQFF; CDR3nt: TGTGCCAGCAGCTCACAGCGGGAGGGTAACAATGAGCAGTTCTTC
abundance: many; len: 15; j_gene: TRBJ2-7; d_gene: NA; v_gene: TRBV7-9; CDR3aa: CASSLEAGLVYEQYF; CDR3nt: TGTGCCAGCAGCTTAGAGGCAGGGTTAGTGTACGAGCAGTACTTC
abundance: many; len: 16; j_gene: TRBJ2-3; d_gene: TRBD1; v_gene: TRBV18; CDR3aa: CASSRRQGATTDTQYF; CDR3nt: TGTGCCAGCTCACGCCGACAGGGAGCCACCACAGATACGCAGTATTTT
abundance: NA; len: 14; j_gene: TRBJ1-1; d_gene: TRBD1; v_gene: TRBV7-2; CDR3aa: CASSLATGKNEAFF; CDR3nt: TGTGCCAGCAGCTTAGCGACAGGGAAGAATGAAGCTTTCTTT
abundance: NA; len: 16; j_gene: TRBJ2-3; d_gene: NA; v_gene: TRBV20-1; CDR3aa: CSARARLISSTDTQYF; CDR3nt: TGCAGTGCTAGGGCCCGACTCATTTCTAGCACAGATACGCAGTATTTT
abundance: NA; len: 15; j_gene: TRBJ2-7; d_gene: TRBD1; v_gene: TRBV19; CDR3aa: CASSRTGTGFDEQYF; CDR3nt: TGTGCCAGTAGTAGAACCGGGACAGGATTCGACGAGCAGTACTTC
abundance: many; len: 15; j_gene: TRBJ1-1; d_gene: NA; v_gene: TRBV7-9; CDR3aa: CASSFGSIRIAEAFF; CDR3nt: TGTGCCAGCAGCTTTGGATCTATCCGTATCGCTGAAGCTTTCTTT